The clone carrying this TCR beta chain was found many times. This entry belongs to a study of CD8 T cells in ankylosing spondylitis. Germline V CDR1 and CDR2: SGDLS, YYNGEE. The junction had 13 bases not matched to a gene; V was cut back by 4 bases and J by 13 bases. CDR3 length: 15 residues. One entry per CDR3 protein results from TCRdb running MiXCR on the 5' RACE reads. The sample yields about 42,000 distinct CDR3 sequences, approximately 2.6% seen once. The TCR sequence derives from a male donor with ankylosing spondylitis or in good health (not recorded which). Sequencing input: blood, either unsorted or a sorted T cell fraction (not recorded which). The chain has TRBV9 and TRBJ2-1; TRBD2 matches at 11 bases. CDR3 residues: CASSPVGGLAGPQFF. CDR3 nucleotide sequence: TGTGCCAGCAGCCCCGTGGGAGGACTAGCGGGTCCACAGTTCTTC.